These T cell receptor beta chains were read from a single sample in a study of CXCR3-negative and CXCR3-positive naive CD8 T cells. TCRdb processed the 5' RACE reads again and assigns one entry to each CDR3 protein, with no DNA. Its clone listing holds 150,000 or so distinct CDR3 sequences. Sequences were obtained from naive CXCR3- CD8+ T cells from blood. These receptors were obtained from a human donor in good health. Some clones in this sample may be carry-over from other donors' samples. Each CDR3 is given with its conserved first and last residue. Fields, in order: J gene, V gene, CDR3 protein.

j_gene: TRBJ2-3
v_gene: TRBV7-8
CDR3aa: CASSLDLAGGFSSADTQYF

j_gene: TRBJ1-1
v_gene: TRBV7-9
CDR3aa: CASSLEGATEAFF

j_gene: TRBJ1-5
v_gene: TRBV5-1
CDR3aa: CASSLVGGNQPQHF

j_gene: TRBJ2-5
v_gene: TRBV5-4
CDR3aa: CASSVDWETQYF

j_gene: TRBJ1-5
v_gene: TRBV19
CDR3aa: CASSMMELRQPQHF

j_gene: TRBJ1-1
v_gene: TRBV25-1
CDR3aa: CASSYIDRGINTEVFF

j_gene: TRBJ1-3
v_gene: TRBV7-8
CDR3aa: CASSLEYKRNTIYF

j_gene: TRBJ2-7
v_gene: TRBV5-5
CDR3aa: CASSLWAAHHEQYF

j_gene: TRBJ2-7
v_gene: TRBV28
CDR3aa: CASSPGQSYSYEQYF

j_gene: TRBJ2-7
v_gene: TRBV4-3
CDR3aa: CASSRGVSYEQYF

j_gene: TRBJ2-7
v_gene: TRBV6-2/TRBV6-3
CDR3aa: CASSYSATGRSYEQYF

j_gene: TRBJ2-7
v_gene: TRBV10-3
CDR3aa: CAISRDSTYEQYF

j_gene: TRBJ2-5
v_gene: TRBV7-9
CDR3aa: CASSALEETQYF

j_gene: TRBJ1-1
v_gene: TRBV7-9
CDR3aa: CASSAMGGRLDTEAFF

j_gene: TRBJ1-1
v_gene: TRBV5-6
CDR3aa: CASSWASLNTEAFF

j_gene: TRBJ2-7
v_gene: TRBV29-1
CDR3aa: CSITTGQGLDEQYF

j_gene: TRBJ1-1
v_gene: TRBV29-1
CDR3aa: CSAGGTGGVDTEAFF

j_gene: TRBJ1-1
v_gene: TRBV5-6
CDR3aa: CASSLGQTNTEAFF

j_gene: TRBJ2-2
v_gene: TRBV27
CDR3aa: CASSLFRQGNGELFF

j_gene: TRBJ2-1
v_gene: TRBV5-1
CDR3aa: CASSLGADMTAGNEQFF

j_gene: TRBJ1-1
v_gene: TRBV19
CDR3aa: CASSIWTGDTEAFF

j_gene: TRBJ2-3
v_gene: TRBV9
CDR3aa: CASSVEDGQDTQYF

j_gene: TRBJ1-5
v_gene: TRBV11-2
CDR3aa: CASSLARGANQPQHF

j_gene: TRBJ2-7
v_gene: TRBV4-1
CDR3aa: CASSQKTGGFYEQYF

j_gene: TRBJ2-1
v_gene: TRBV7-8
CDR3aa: CASSPVMSSYNEQFF

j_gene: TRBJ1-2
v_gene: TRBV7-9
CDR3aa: CASSLDRDRYGYTF

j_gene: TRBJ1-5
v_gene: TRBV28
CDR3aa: CASSSDILRQPQHF

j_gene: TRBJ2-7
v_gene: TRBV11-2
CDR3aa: CASSPFAQPVYEQYF

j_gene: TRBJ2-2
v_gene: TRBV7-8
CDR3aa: CASSTDRDGVNTGELFF

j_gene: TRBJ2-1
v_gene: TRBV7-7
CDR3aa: CASSLAPTLAGGPDNEQFF

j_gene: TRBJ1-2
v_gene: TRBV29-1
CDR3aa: CSVEDHPFPGIGYGYTF

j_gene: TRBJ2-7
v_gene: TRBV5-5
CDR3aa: CASSWGLAESYEQYF

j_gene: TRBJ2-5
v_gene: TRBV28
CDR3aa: CASGTGRLAQETQYF

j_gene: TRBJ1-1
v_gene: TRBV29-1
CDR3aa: CSVGVNTEAFF

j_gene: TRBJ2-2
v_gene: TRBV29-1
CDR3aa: CSAVPRDTGELFF

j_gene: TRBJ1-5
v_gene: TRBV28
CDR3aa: CASSLRDRGPQPQHF

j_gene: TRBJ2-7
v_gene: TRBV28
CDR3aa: CASSLGTYEQYF

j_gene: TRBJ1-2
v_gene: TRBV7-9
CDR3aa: CASSQPGTSPKGYTF

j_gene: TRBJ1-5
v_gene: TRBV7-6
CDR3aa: CASSLGDRYQPQHF

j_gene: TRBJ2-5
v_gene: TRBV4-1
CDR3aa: CASSPKAGTGLETQYF

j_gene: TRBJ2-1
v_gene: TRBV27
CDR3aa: CASSFVWGFRNEQFF

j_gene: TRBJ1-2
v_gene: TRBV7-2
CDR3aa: CASSAQVIYGYTF

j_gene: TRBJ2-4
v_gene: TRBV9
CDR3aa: CASSVCGGASTKNIQYF

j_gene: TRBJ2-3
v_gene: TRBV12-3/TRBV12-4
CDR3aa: CASSSTAGGATDTQYF

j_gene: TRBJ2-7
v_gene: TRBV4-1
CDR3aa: CASSQVGSLYEQYF

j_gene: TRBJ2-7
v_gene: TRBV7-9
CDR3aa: CASSTRDRPSYEQYF

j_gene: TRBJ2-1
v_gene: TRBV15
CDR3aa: CATSRTGEGYNEQFF

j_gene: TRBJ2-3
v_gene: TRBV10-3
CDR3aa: CAIGYSSHTSGTGSDTQYF

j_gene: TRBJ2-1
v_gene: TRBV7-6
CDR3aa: CASSLAGTGLSNEQFF

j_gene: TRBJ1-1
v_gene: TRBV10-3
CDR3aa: CAISEFQDRATGEAFF

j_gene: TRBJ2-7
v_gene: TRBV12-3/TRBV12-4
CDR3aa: CASSQGAYEQYF